The rows below give T cell receptor beta chains drawn from one sample of a study of blood T cell repertoires in COVID-19. Method: immunoSEQ multiplex PCR; TCRdb's copy keeps in-frame clones and lacks some. The sample contains tens of thousands of clones, about nine tenths of which appear only once. The sample was peripheral blood. The receptors were sampled from a human donor in a cohort sampled during active COVID-19. Both conserved end residues are part of each CDR3. The D gene is left open where the match is weak. Rows may omit the clone size; those that give it use once, few, many or a size class.

J | D | size | V | DNA | CDR3
TRBJ2-2 | TRBD1 | few | TRBV5-4 | TGTGCCAGCAGCTCCGGGCGGGACAGGCGGAACACCGGGGAGCTGTTTTTT | CASSSGRDRRNTGELFF
TRBJ2-5 | TRBD2 | - | TRBV6-2/TRBV6-3 | TGTGCCAGCAGTGCGGGACTAGCGGGAGCGGAGACCCAGTACTTC | CASSAGLAGAETQYF
TRBJ1-6 | - | - | TRBV5-1 | TGCGCCAGCAGCCCAGACACGGATTCACCCCTCCACTTT | CASSPDTDSPLHF
TRBJ2-2 | TRBD2 | - | TRBV5-4 | TGTGCCAGCAGCCGCGGACTAGCGGGAGGACAGAACACCGGGGAGCTGTTTTTT | CASSRGLAGGQNTGELFF
TRBJ2-5 | - | - | TRBV6-2/TRBV6-3 | TGTGCCAGCAGTTACACTAGGGAGGTAACGGGGACCCAGTACTTC | CASSYTREVTGTQYF
TRBJ2-7 | TRBD1 | - | TRBV27 | TGTGCCAGCAGTTTCCGGACAGGTACCTACGAGCAGTACTTC | CASSFRTGTYEQYF
TRBJ2-3 | TRBD1 | - | TRBV10-1 | TGCGCCAGCAGCCTTGGTAGGGGACAGGGCACAGATACGCAGTATTTT | CASSLGRGQGTDTQYF
TRBJ2-5 | TRBD2 | - | TRBV6-5 | TGTGCCAGCAGTTACTATTCCGGGAGGGCTAGGGAGACCCAGTACTTC | CASSYYSGRARETQYF
TRBJ2-1 | TRBD2 | - | TRBV27 | TGTGCCAGCAGCCCGGTTACTAGCGCATACAATGAGCAGTTCTTC | CASSPVTSAYNEQFF
TRBJ2-7 | - | - | TRBV7-2 | TGTGCCAGCAGCCAGGTGGGCCAGGGTCCCTACGAGCAGTACTTC | CASSQVGQGPYEQYF
TRBJ2-5 | TRBD2 | - | TRBV18 | TGTGCCAGCTCACCTCCGGGACTACAAGAGACCCAGTACTTC | CASSPPGLQETQYF
TRBJ2-1 | TRBD2 | - | TRBV6-5 | TGTGCCAGCAGTTACTCGGCTAGCGGGAGTATTAATGAGCAGTTCTTC | CASSYSASGSINEQFF
TRBJ2-7 | - | - | TRBV7-8 | TGTGCCAGCAGCTTCCGGGACTTTGCCTACGAGCAGTACTTC | CASSFRDFAYEQYF
TRBJ1-6 | - | few | TRBV18 | TGTGCCACCCGAGACAGGCCCTATTCACCCCTCCACTTT | CATRDRPYSPLHF
TRBJ2-5 | TRBD2 | - | TRBV5-1 | TGCGCCAGCAGCTTATCAAGCGGGATCAAGGAGACCCAGTACTTC | CASSLSSGIKETQYF
TRBJ2-3 | TRBD1 | - | TRBV7-7 | TGTGCTAGCAGCTCCGGGACAGGGGCTTCCACAGATACGCAGTATTTT | CASSSGTGASTDTQYF
TRBJ2-7 | - | - | TRBV5-6 | TGTGCCAGCAGCTCAGCAGGGCCGGGCCGACCCTACGAGCAGTACTTC | CASSSAGPGRPYEQYF
TRBJ2-1 | - | - | TRBV6-5 | TGTGCCAGCAGTTCAAGAGGAAACAATGAGCAGTTCTTC | CASSSRGNNEQFF
TRBJ2-1 | TRBD1 | - | TRBV6-1 | TGTGCCAGCAGTGAAGTCGGCAGGGGGCAGTACAATGAGCAGTTCTTC | CASSEVGRGQYNEQFF
TRBJ2-1 | TRBD2 | - | TRBV11-3 | TGTGCCAGCAGCCAGACTAGCGGGAGTGTCGATGAGCAGTTCTTC | CASSQTSGSVDEQFF
TRBJ2-2 | TRBD2 | - | TRBV9 | TGTGCCAGCAGCGTAGTGGCGGGAGAAACCGGGGAGCTGTTTTTT | CASSVVAGETGELFF
TRBJ2-1 | TRBD2 | once | TRBV12-3/TRBV12-4 | TGTGCCAGCAGTGGAGGAGCGGGAGGGTTTCTGTTCTTC | CASSGGAGGFLFF
TRBJ2-3 | TRBD2 | - | TRBV12-5 | TGTGCTAGTGGTTTGGTACTTAGCGGGAGGTGGGGGGATACGCAGTATTTT | CASGLVLSGRWGDTQYF
TRBJ2-1 | TRBD2 | - | TRBV24-1 | TGTGCCACCAGCCTGGGGACTATGTCCAATGAGCAGTTCTTC | CATSLGTMSNEQFF
TRBJ2-7 | - | - | TRBV10-3 | TGTGCCATCAGTGAGTCTGGCAGAACGCTCGAGCAGTACTTC | CAISESGRTLEQYF
TRBJ1-6 | - | - | TRBV21-1 | TGTGCCAGCAGCAAAAGATCCCCCGGGACAGGGAGCAATTCACCCCTCCACTTT | CASSKRSPGTGSNSPLHF
TRBJ1-5 | - | - | TRBV11-2 | TGTGCCAGCAGCTTAAGCCCGAGTCAGCCCCAGCATTTT | CASSLSPSQPQHF
TRBJ2-5 | - | - | TRBV5-1 | TGCGCCAGCAGCTTGGAGTGGGCTGGTGAGACCCAGTACTTC | CASSLEWAGETQYF
TRBJ1-1 | TRBD1 | - | TRBV7-9 | TGTGCCAGCAGCCGCTTCAGGGGGCTTCAAAACATGAACACTGAAGCTTTCTTT | CASSRFRGLQNMNTEAFF
TRBJ1-5 | - | - | TRBV10-3 | TGTGCCACCACCGACAGCAGAGATCAGCCCCAGCATTTT | CATTDSRDQPQHF
TRBJ2-1 | TRBD1 | once | TRBV7-2 | TGTGCCAGCAGCACCTACAGGGGCCGCGATGAGCAGTTCTTC | CASSTYRGRDEQFF
TRBJ2-3 | - | - | TRBV25-1 | TGTGCCAGCATGCGACAGACCACAGATACGCAGTATTTT | CASMRQTTDTQYF
TRBJ1-1 | - | - | TRBV7-2 | TGTGCCAGCAGCTTAGCGCACGGAGGCACTGAAGCTTTCTTT | CASSLAHGGTEAFF
TRBJ2-7 | - | few | TRBV10-1 | TGCGCCAGCAGTGACTCGGTCGTAGGTCGCCCAGAGGGACAGTACTTC | CASSDSVVGRPEGQYF
TRBJ1-1 | - | - | TRBV7-9 | TGTGCCAGCAGCTTACAAACTGAAGCTTTCTTT | CASSLQTEAFF
TRBJ1-5 | - | - | TRBV5-1 | TGCGCCAGCAGCTTTGGGCAGGGTGAAAATCAGCCCCAGCATTTT | CASSFGQGENQPQHF
TRBJ2-7 | TRBD1 | - | TRBV27 | TGTGCCAGCAGATTCCGGGACAGGGGTAACGAGCAGTACTTC | CASRFRDRGNEQYF
TRBJ2-7 | TRBD2 | - | TRBV2 | TGTGCCAGCAGAGCTCCGGGACTAGGATTCGTCGAGCAGTACTTC | CASRAPGLGFVEQYF
TRBJ2-1 | - | - | TRBV28 | TGTGCCAGCAGACCATTGGCCCTAGGCGATGAGCAGTTCTTC | CASRPLALGDEQFF
TRBJ2-3 | TRBD2 | - | TRBV19 | TGTGCCAGTCGGAATAGCGGGAGGGCCCGGGATACGCAGTATTTT | CASRNSGRARDTQYF
TRBJ1-6 | - | - | TRBV9 | TGTGCCAGCAGCCCACGGGTTTCGGGTGATAATTCACCCCTCCACTTT | CASSPRVSGDNSPLHF
TRBJ1-2 | TRBD1 | - | TRBV29-1 | TGCAGCGCCCTGGCAGGGGGTAACTATGGCTACACCTTC | CSALAGGNYGYTF
TRBJ2-5 | - | - | TRBV6-6 | TGTGCCAGCAGCCGCGGGGGCCTCCAAGAGACCCAGTACTTC | CASSRGGLQETQYF
TRBJ2-7 | - | - | TRBV5-1 | TGCGCCAGCAGCTTGGGGGCAGGGTCCTTGGAGCAGTACTTC | CASSLGAGSLEQYF
TRBJ1-5 | TRBD1 | - | TRBV27 | TGTGCCAGCAGACCCGGACAGGGATTTCAGCCCCAGCATTTT | CASRPGQGFQPQHF
TRBJ2-7 | TRBD1 | - | TRBV28 | TGTGCCAGCAGCCAGGGGGCGAGTTCCTACGAGCAGTACTTC | CASSQGASSYEQYF
TRBJ2-2 | - | - | TRBV21-1 | TGTGCCAGCTCAGAACCGTTACGTTGTGCGAACACCGGGGAGCTGTTTTTT | CASSEPLRCANTGELFF
TRBJ2-6 | TRBD2 | - | TRBV28 | TGTGCCAGCACCCTAGCGGGTTCTGGGGCCAACGTCCTGACTTTC | CASTLAGSGANVLTF
TRBJ2-7 | TRBD1 | - | TRBV5-6 | TGTGCCAGCAGCTTACCGGGACAGGTAACCTACGAGCAGTACTTC | CASSLPGQVTYEQYF
TRBJ2-1 | TRBD2 | once | TRBV7-9 | TGTGCCAGCAGCTTTCGTAGCGGGGGGGGTCTTTACAATGAGCAGTTCTTC | CASSFRSGGGLYNEQFF
TRBJ1-4 | - | - | TRBV4-1 | TGCGCCAGCACAAAGGCGGCTAATGAAAAACTGTTTTTT | CASTKAANEKLFF
TRBJ2-1 | TRBD1 | - | TRBV5-5 | TGTGCCAGCAGCAGGGGACAGCACGATGAGCAGTTCTTC | CASSRGQHDEQFF
TRBJ2-1 | - | - | TRBV4-2 | TGTGCCAGCAGCCAAGAGTCTAGCATCTACAATGAGCAGTTCTTC | CASSQESSIYNEQFF
TRBJ2-3 | TRBD2 | - | TRBV18 | TGTGCCAGCTCACGGGGCTCGGGAGGGGCCGGAGATACGCAGTATTTT | CASSRGSGGAGDTQYF
TRBJ2-7 | - | - | TRBV27 | TGTGCCAGCAGTTTGCCCCCCGGTGGAGAGGCATGGTACGAGCAGTACTTC | CASSLPPGGEAWYEQYF
TRBJ2-3 | TRBD2 | - | TRBV6-5 | TGTGCCAGCAGTTCCCTGGGGCGGGGGACCACAGATACGCAGTATTTT | CASSSLGRGTTDTQYF
TRBJ1-4 | - | - | TRBV7-9 | TGTGCCAGCAGCTCGACGGACAGCCGCGGGGAAAAACTGTTTTTT | CASSSTDSRGEKLFF